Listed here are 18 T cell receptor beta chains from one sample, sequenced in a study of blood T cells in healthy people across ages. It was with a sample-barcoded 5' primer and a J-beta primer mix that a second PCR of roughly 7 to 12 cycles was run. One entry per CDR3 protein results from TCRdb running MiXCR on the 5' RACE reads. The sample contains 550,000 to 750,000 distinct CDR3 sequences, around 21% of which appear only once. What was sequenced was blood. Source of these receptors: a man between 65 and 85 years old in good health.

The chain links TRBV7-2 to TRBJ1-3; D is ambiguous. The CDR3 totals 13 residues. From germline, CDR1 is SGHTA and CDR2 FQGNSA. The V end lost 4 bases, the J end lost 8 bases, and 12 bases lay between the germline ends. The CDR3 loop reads CASSSLSGDTIYF. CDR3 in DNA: TGTGCCAGCAGCTCGCTTTCCGGAGACACCATATATTTT.

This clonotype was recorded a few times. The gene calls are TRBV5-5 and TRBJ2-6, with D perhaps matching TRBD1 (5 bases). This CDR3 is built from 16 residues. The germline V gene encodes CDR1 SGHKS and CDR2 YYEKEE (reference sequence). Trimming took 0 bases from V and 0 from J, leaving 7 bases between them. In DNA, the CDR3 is TGTGCCAGCAGCTTGGCCAGGGACTCTGGGGCCAACGTCCTGACTTTC. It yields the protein CASSLARDSGANVLTF.

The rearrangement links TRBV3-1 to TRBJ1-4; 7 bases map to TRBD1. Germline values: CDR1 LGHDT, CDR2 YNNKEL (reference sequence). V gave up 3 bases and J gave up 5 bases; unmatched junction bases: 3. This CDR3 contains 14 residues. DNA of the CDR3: TGTGCCAGCAGCCAGGGACAGAAGAATGAAAAACTGTTTTTT. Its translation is CASSQGQKNEKLFF.

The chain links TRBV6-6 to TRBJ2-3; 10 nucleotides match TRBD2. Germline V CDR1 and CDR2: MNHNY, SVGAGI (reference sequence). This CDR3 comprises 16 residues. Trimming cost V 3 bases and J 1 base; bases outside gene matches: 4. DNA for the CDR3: TGTGCCAGCAGTTATCCCGGGACTAGCGGCACAGATACGCAGTATTTT. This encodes CASSYPGTSGTDTQYF.

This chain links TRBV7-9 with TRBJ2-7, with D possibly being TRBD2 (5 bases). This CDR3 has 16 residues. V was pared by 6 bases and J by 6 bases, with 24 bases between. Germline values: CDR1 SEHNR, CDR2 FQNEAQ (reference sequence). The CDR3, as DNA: TGTGCCAGCAGAGTAGCGTGGACCCCCTTACTTCTCGAGCAGTACTTC. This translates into CASRVAWTPLLLEQYF.

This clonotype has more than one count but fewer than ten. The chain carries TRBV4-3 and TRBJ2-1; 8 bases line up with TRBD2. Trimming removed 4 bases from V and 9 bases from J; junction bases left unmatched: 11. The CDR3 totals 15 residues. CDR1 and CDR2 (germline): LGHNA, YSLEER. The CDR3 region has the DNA TGCGCCAGCAGCCTAGATAGCGGGATTGGTAGTGAGCAGTTCTTC. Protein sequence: CASSLDSGIGSEQFF.

Here the CDR3 reads CASRPTGARGSTEAFF. The DNA of the CDR3 is TGTGCCAGCAGGCCTACCGGGGCCCGCGGGAGCACTGAAGCTTTCTTT. The V and J genes are TRBV6-2 or TRBV6-3 and TRBJ1-1; D possibly corresponds to TRBD1 (5 bases). The V gene lost 6 bases and the J gene lost 4 bases, with 21 bases spanning the gap. CDR3 length: 16 amino acids. Germline V gene lookup returns CDR1 MNHEY and CDR2 SVGEGT.

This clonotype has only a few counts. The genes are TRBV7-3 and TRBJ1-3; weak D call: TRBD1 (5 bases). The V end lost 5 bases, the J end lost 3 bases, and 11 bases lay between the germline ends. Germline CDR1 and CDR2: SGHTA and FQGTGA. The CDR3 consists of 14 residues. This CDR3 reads CASSPGTVGNTIYF. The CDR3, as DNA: TGTGCCAGCAGCCCAGGGACGGTTGGAAACACCATATATTTT.

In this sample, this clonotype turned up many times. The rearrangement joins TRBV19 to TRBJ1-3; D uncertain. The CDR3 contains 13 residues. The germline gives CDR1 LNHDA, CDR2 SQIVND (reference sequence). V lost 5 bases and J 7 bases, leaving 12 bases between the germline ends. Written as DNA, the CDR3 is TGTGCCAGTAGTCTCGACATGGGGAACACCATATATTTT. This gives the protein CASSLDMGNTIYF. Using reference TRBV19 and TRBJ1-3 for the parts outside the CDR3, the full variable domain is DGGITQSPKYLFRKEGQNVTLSCEQNLNHDAMYWYRQDPGQGLRLIYYSQIVNDFQKGDIAEGYSVSREKKESFPLTVTSAQKNPTAFYLCASSLDMGNTIYFGEGSWLTVV.

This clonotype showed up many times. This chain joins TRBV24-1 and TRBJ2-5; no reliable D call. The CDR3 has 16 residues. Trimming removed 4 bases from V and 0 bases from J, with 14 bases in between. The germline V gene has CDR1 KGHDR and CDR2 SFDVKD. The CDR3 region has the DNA TGTGCCACCAGTGACTCCGGGCCTGGAAACCAAGAGACCCAGTACTTC. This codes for CATSDSGPGNQETQYF.

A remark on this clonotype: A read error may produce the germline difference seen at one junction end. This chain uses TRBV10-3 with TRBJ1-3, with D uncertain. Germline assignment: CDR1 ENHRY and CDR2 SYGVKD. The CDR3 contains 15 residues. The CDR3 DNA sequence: TGCGCCATCAGTGAGTCATCATCCATCGGAAACACCATATATTTT. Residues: CAISESSSIGNTIYF.

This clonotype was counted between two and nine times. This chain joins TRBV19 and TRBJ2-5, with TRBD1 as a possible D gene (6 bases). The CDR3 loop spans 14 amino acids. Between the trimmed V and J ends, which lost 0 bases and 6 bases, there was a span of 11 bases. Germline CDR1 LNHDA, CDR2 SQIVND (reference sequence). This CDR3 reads CASSIDPQGKTQYF. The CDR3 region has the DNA TGTGCCAGTAGTATAGATCCGCAGGGGAAGACCCAGTACTTC.

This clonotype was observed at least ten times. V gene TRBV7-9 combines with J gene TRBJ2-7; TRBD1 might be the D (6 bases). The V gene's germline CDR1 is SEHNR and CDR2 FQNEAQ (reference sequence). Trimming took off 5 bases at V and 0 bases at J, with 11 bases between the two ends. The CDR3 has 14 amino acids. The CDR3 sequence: CASSQTGSSYEQYF. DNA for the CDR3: TGTGCCAGCAGCCAAACAGGGAGCTCCTACGAGCAGTACTTC. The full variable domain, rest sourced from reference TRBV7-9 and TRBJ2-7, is DTGVSQNPRHKITKRGQNVTFRCDPISEHNRLYWYRQTLGQGPEFLTYFQNEAQLEKSRLLSDRFSAERPKGSFSTLEIQRTEQGDSAMYLCASSQTGSSYEQYFGPGTRLTVT.

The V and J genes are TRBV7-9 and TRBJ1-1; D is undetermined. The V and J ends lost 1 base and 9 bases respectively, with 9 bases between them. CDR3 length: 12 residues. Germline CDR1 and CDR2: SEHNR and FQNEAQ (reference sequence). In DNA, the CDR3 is TGTGCCAGCAGCTTAGGAACCCAGAAAGCTTTCTTT. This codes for CASSLGTQKAFF. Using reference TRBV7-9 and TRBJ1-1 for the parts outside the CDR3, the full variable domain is DTGVSQNPRHKITKRGQNVTFRCDPISEHNRLYWYRQTLGQGPEFLTYFQNEAQLEKSRLLSDRFSAERPKGSFSTLEIQRTEQGDSAMYLCASSLGTQKAFFGQGTRLTVV.

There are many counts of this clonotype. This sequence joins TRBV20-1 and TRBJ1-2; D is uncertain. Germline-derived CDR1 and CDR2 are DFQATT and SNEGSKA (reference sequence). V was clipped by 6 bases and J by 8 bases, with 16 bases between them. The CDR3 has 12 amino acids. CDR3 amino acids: CSARTPMAGYTF. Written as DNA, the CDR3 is TGCAGTGCCCGGACCCCCATGGCGGGCTACACCTTC.

In DNA form, the CDR3 reads TGTGCCAGCAGTGGATCCGGGACTAGCGGGAGGTCTAGCACAGATACGCAGTATTTT. Translation gives CASSGSGTSGRSSTDTQYF. The chain carries TRBV28 and TRBJ2-3; the match to TRBD2 covers 15 bases. CDR1 MDHEN and CDR2 SYDVKM come from the germline V gene. There are 19 residues in the CDR3. J lost 0 bases, V lost 5 bases, and 9 bases had no gene match.

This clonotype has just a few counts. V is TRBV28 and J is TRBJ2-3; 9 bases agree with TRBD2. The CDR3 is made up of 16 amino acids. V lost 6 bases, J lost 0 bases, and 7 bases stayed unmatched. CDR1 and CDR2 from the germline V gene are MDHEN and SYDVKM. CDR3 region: CASSHLTSGSTDTQYF. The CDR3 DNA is TGTGCCAGCAGCCACCTAACTAGCGGGAGCACAGATACGCAGTATTTT.

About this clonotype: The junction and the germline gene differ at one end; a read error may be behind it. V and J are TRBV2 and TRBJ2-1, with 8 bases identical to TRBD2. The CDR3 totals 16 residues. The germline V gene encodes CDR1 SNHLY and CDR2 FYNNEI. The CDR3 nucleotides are TGTGCCAGCAGTAAAGCGGAGACTAGCGTTTACAATGAGCAGTTCTTC. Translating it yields CASSKAETSVYNEQFF.